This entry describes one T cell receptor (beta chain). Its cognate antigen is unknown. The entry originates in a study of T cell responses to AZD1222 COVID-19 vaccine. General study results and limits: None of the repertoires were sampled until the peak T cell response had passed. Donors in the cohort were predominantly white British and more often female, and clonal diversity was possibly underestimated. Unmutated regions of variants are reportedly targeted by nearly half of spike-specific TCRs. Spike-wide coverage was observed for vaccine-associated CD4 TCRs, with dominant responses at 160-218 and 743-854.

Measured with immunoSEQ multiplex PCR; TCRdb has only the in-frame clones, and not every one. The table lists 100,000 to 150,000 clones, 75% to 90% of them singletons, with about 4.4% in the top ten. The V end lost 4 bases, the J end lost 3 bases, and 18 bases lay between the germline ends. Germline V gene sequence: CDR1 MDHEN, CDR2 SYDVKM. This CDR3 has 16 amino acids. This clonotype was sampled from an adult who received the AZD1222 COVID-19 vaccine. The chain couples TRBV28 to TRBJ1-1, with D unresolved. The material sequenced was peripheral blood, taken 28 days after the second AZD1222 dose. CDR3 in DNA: TGTGCCAGCAGTTCCATCCACACTCCCGGGGACACTGAAGCTTTCTTT. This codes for CASSSIHTPGDTEAFF.